This entry lists 15 T cell receptor beta chains sequenced from one sample in a study of CD8 T cells in Susac syndrome. An input of roughly 0.45 to 1 ug of RNA was subjected to reverse transcription using random hexamers. TCRdb processed the immunoSEQ multiplex PCR reads anew with MiXCR; each CDR3 protein has one entry. The repertoire consists of some 180,000 distinct CDR3 sequences, with about 95% occurring once and the leading ten covering about 0.1%. The sample consisted of CD4+ T cells from PBMCs. Receptor source: a human donor in good health.

The chain joins TRBV25-1 to TRBJ2-2, with 7 bases aligning to TRBD2. From germline, CDR1 is MGHDK and CDR2 SYGVNS. The CDR3 spans 14 residues. With V trimmed by 5 bases and J by 6 bases, 6 bases remained unmatched. CDR3 amino acids: CASSPAGRAGELFF. DNA for the CDR3: TGTGCCAGCAGTCCAGCGGGAAGGGCCGGGGAGCTGTTTTTT. Supplemented by reference TRBV25-1 and TRBJ2-2, the full variable domain reads EADIYQTPRYLVIGTGKKITLECSQTMGHDKMYWYQQDPGMELHLIHYSYGVNSTEKGDLSSESTVSRIRTEHFPLTLESARPSHTSQYLCASSPAGRAGELFFGEGSRLTVL.

The chain couples TRBV24-1 to TRBJ2-2; D not resolved. V was cut by 5 bases and J by 2 bases, with 8 bases left in between. CDR1 and CDR2 from the germline V gene are KGHDR and SFDVKD. The CDR3 extends over 14 amino acids. CDR3 protein: CATSGPGNTGELFF. The CDR3 coding sequence is TGTGCCACCAGTGGTCCCGGCAACACCGGGGAGCTGTTTTTT.

V and J are TRBV28 and TRBJ2-5; the match to TRBD2 covers 11 bases. V gave up 6 bases and J gave up 3 bases; unmatched junction bases: 0. Germline loops: CDR1 MDHEN, CDR2 SYDVKM. CDR3 length equals 13 residues. The DNA for the CDR3 is TGTGCCAGCAGACTAGCGGGAGAAGAGACCCAGTACTTC. Residues: CASRLAGEETQYF.

The chain is built from TRBV3-1 and TRBJ2-5; D is unclear. V was trimmed by 2 bases and J by 1 base, leaving 11 bases between them. The germline V gene encodes CDR1 LGHDT and CDR2 YNNKEL (reference sequence). CDR3 length: 15 amino acids. The CDR3 nucleotides read TGTGCCAGCAGCCAATCCCGACCCTCCCAAGAGACCCAGTACTTC. Translation gives CASSQSRPSQETQYF.

The V gene is TRBV7-9, the J gene TRBJ2-7, with a tentative D call TRBD1 (6 bases). In germline, CDR1 is SEHNR, CDR2 FQNEAQ (reference sequence). CDR3 length: 14 amino acids. Trimming stripped 5 bases from V and 6 bases from J, with 17 bases between. The CDR3 is CASSDGGPVGEQYF. CDR3 coding DNA: TGTGCCAGCAGCGATGGGGGCCCGGTCGGCGAGCAGTACTTC.

This clonotype was recorded only once. The chain joins TRBV7-9 to TRBJ2-6, with 7 bases lining up with TRBD2. CDR3 size: 16 residues. With V trimmed by 5 bases and J by 1 base, 5 bases remained unmatched. Looked up from germline, CDR1 is SEHNR and CDR2 is FQNEAQ (reference sequence). CDR3 coding DNA: TGTGCCAGCAGCCCTGGGGAGGGGTCTGGGGCCAACGTCCTGACTTTC. This encodes CASSPGEGSGANVLTF. Full variable domain (missing parts from reference TRBV7-9 and TRBJ2-6): DTGVSQNPRHKITKRGQNVTFRCDPISEHNRLYWYRQTLGQGPEFLTYFQNEAQLEKSRLLSDRFSAERPKGSFSTLEIQRTEQGDSAMYLCASSPGEGSGANVLTFGAGSRLTVL.

The chain joins TRBV27 to TRBJ2-7; 7 positions match TRBD2. Germline V CDR1 and CDR2: MNHEY, SMNVEV (reference sequence). This CDR3 has 16 amino acids. Unmatched junction bases numbered 16, after V lost 7 bases and J lost 4 bases. DNA of the CDR3: TGTGCCAGCACTCCAATAGGGGCTAGCGGAGCATACGAGCAGTACTTC. This codes for CASTPIGASGAYEQYF.

The chain carries TRBV20-1 and TRBJ2-1; a weak D match, TRBD2 (6 bases). V lost 6 bases and J lost 0, with 33 bases in between. The CDR3 length is 21 residues. Germline V gene lookup returns CDR1 DFQATT and CDR2 SNEGSKA (reference sequence). The CDR3 DNA is TGCAGTGCCCGGGGGATTCGGAGAGCGGAAACCCAAAAAGGCTCCTACAATGAGCAGTTCTTC. Amino acids: CSARGIRRAETQKGSYNEQFF.

A single count supports this clonotype. This chain uses TRBV28 with TRBJ2-6; TRBD1 is a possible D gene (5 bases). Germline V gives CDR1 MDHEN, CDR2 SYDVKM. With 7 bases removed from V and 0 bases from J, the gap between germline ends came to 13 bases. The CDR3 runs to 16 residues. CDR3 sequence: CASTRQTPSGANVLTF. CDR3 coding DNA: TGTGCCAGCACGAGACAGACACCCTCTGGGGCCAACGTCCTGACTTTC.

The chain carries TRBV29-1 and TRBJ1-2; D remains unclear. CDR1 SQVTM and CDR2 ANQGSEA come from the germline V gene. Trimming stripped 4 bases from V and 2 bases from J, with 8 bases between. The CDR3 is made up of 12 amino acids. CDR3 residues: CSVVQVNYGYTF. As DNA, the CDR3 is TGCAGCGTTGTCCAGGTGAACTATGGCTACACCTTC.

The J gene is TRBJ2-7, the V gene TRBV30; TRBD2 matches at 10 bases. Looked up from germline, CDR1 is GTSNPN and CDR2 is SVGIG (reference sequence). Trimming took 3 bases from V and 6 from J; bases not matched to a gene: 5. The CDR3 has 13 residues. CDR3 loop: CAWRAGGIPEQYF. The CDR3 DNA follows: TGTGCCTGGAGAGCGGGAGGGATTCCCGAGCAGTACTTC.

This chain uses TRBV23-1 with TRBJ1-2; 7 bases agree with TRBD1. TRBV23-1 is classed as an ORF, of uncertain function. V lost 2 bases to trimming and J lost 4 bases; unmatched junction nucleotides: 10. The CDR3 is 16 amino acids. This chain's CDR3 is CASSQPSDRPIYGYTF. The CDR3 DNA reads as TGCGCCAGCAGTCAACCTTCGGACAGGCCGATCTATGGCTACACCTTC.

The J gene is TRBJ1-2, the V gene TRBV6-5; 7 bases line up with TRBD1. The CDR3 sequence is 13 residues long. The J segment lost 5 bases and the V segment lost 5 bases, leaving 5 bases of the junction unmatched. The germline V gene encodes CDR1 MNHEY and CDR2 SVGAGI. In DNA, the CDR3 is TGTGCCAGCAGTCGCTACAGGGGATATGGCTACACCTTC. It translates to CASSRYRGYGYTF.

The chain recombines TRBV6-6 with TRBJ2-7; the match to TRBD1 covers 12 bases. The CDR3 runs to 15 residues. CDR1 MNHNY and CDR2 SVGAGI come from the germline V gene (reference sequence). V lost 6 bases and J lost 7; bases outside the gene matches: 10. DNA for the CDR3: TGTGCCAGCAGCGAGCGGGACAGGGGGCTAGGAGAGCAGTACTTC. Translating gives CASSERDRGLGEQYF.

The chain carries TRBV2 and TRBJ1-2, with D tentatively TRBD1 (6 bases). Germline assignment: CDR1 SNHLY and CDR2 FYNNEI. The CDR3 spans 14 residues. The ends were cut back, 8 bases at V and 6 bases at J, with 19 bases in the middle. The CDR3 spells CASGWRPGVDGYTF. The CDR3 DNA sequence: TGTGCCAGCGGATGGCGACCAGGGGTCGATGGCTACACCTTC.